This TCR beta chain was captured by sequencing in a study of CD8 T cells in ankylosing spondylitis. Study-level points and caveats: Researchers reportedly found disease-linked clones significantly enriched in matched ankylosing spondylitis synovial fluid. Typical of ankylosing spondylitis blood, it appeared, was a TCR beta motif of under 10 highly homologous variants.

CDR1 is SGHTA, CDR2 FQGNSA, per germline. V lost 10 bases, J lost 1 base, and 5 bases stayed unmatched. The CDR3 consists of 15 residues. A quantitative 5'-RACE method, one with molecular barcodes, was used to make TCR beta libraries. TCRdb re-called the 5' RACE reads through MiXCR, storing one row per CDR3 protein. The table has 100,000 to 150,000 distinct CDR3 sequences, roughly 7.3% seen once; the top ten hold 10% to 15%. This clonotype was observed a few times. Its antigen is as yet unknown. The origin of this receptor is a male donor with ankylosing spondylitis or in good health (not recorded which). The sequenced sample was blood, either unsorted or a sorted T cell fraction (not recorded which). The V call is TRBV7-2, the J call TRBJ2-3; TRBD2 agrees at 13 bases. This CDR3 is CATKGLAGRTDTQYF. The DNA for the CDR3 is TGTGCCACCAAGGGACTAGCGGGACGCACAGATACGCAGTATTTT. Complete variable domain (other parts from reference TRBV7-2 and TRBJ2-3): GAGVSQSPSNKVTEKGKDVELRCDPISGHTALYWYRQSLGQGLEFLIYFQGNSAPDKSGLPSDRFSAERTGGSVSTLTIQRTQQEDSAVYLCATKGLAGRTDTQYFGPGTRLTVL.